This is a list of T cell receptor beta chains from one sample in a study of cytomegalovirus exposure and HLA in healthy donors. Sequencing was performed with immunoSEQ multiplex PCR; in TCRdb, only in-frame clones are kept and a portion is missing. The sample has 150,000 to 160,000 clones, around 70% seen once. The sample was PBMCs. The receptor set was obtained from a man in his thirties or forties in good health and CMV-seronegative. Both conserved end residues are part of each CDR3. A D gene is named only where the DNA matches it firmly. Size is stated for part of the rows, as once, few or many counts, or as a class when the clone is expanded.

>NA|NA|TRBV28|TRBJ1-1
TGTGCCAGCAGTTTTCAGGGAAGAGGTGAAGCTTTCTTT
CASSFQGRGEAFF
>NA|NA|TRBV19|TRBJ1-5
TGTGCCAGTAGCGACGGGGGGCTGGGCAATCAGCCCCAGAATTTT
CASSDGGLGNQPQNF
>NA|NA|TRBV5-1|TRBJ1-6
TGCGCCAGCAGCTTGTCTGGGGGCAATTCACCCCTCCACTTT
CASSLSGGNSPLHF
>many|NA|TRBV6-5|TRBJ2-4
TGTGCCAGCAGCCCTATGGGCGAACGCATTCAGTACTTC
CASSPMGERIQYF
>NA|NA|TRBV9|TRBJ2-2
TGTGCCAGCAGCGTAGTCATGGCCGACACCGGGGAGCTGTTTTTT
CASSVVMADTGELFF
>NA|NA|TRBV28|TRBJ1-5
TGTGCCAGCAGTTTCGGGATTACGAGCAGTCAGCCCCAGCATTTT
CASSFGITSSQPQHF
>few|TRBD2|TRBV7-2|TRBJ2-5
TGTGCCAGCAGCTTGGGGACTAGCGGGGAGACCCAGTACTTC
CASSLGTSGETQYF
>NA|NA|TRBV5-1|TRBJ2-7
TGCGCCAGCAGCTCTTCCCCAGGGGCCGAGCAGTACTTC
CASSSSPGAEQYF
>NA|TRBD1|TRBV5-8|TRBJ2-1
TGTGCCAACAACGACAAGGGACAGGTTTCCTACAATGAGCAGTTCTTC
CANNDKGQVSYNEQFF
>NA|NA|TRBV28|TRBJ1-5
TGTGCCAGCAGTTTATACCGGTCCCCTAGCAATCAGCCCCAGCATTTT
CASSLYRSPSNQPQHF
>NA|TRBD1|TRBV6-6|TRBJ2-5
TGTGCCAGCAGTTTTACAGCCGGGACAGAAGAGACCCAGTACTTC
CASSFTAGTEETQYF
>NA|NA|TRBV6-5|TRBJ1-2
TGTGCCAGCAGTCCAGGGATTGGGGGCTGGGGCTACACCTTC
CASSPGIGGWGYTF
>NA|NA|TRBV19|TRBJ1-1
TGTGCCAGTAGTATAGGTCACTGGGAAGCTTTCTTT
CASSIGHWEAFF
>NA|TRBD1|TRBV7-9|TRBJ2-1
TGTGCCAGCAGCGCTACAGGGGCCCTATACAATGAGCAGTTCTTC
CASSATGALYNEQFF
>NA|NA|TRBV6-5|TRBJ2-7
TGTGCCAGCAGCCCCGGACTAATGAAAGGCGAGCAGTACTTC
CASSPGLMKGEQYF
>few|TRBD1|TRBV10-1|TRBJ1-5
TGCGCCAGCAGTGAGTCGCCTACGGGGGACAGGGCCGGTCAGCCCCAGCATTTT
CASSESPTGDRAGQPQHF
>NA|NA|TRBV5-6|TRBJ1-1
TGTGCCAGCAGCAGACTGACTGTGAACACTGAAGCTTTCTTT
CASSRLTVNTEAFF
>NA|NA|TRBV28|TRBJ1-5
TGTGCCAGCACTACCGGGGGGTTAAATCAGCCCCAGCATTTT
CASTTGGLNQPQHF
>NA|TRBD2|TRBV6-4|TRBJ2-3
TGTGCCAGCAGTGCTAAGACTCTAGCGGGGGAAAGCACAGATACGCAGTATTTT
CASSAKTLAGESTDTQYF
>NA|NA|TRBV30|TRBJ1-1
TGTGCCTGGAGCCACTCGAACACTGAAGCTTTCTTT
CAWSHSNTEAFF
>few|NA|TRBV4-1|TRBJ1-5
TGCGCCAGCAGCCAAGTGGACAACCATCAGCCCCAGAATTTT
CASSQVDNHQPQNF
>NA|NA|TRBV2|TRBJ2-3
TGTGCCAGCAGTGAAGCAGCGAGGCTCGCTACGCAGTATTTT
CASSEAARLATQYF
>NA|TRBD2|TRBV18|TRBJ2-5
TGTGCCAGCTCACCGCCGACTAGCGGGGCAGCGGGGACCCAGTACTTC
CASSPPTSGAAGTQYF
>NA|TRBD1|TRBV7-2|TRBJ2-1
TGTGCCAGCAGCTTAATGAGGACAGGGATGGTAGATGAGCAGTTCTTC
CASSLMRTGMVDEQFF
>NA|TRBD1|TRBV4-3|TRBJ1-4
TGCGCCAGCAGCCAAGGACAGGGGGCGAGGAGTGTCGAAAAACTGTTTTTT
CASSQGQGARSVEKLFF
>NA|NA|TRBV28|TRBJ2-7
TGTGCCAGCAGTTTCGGAAACCACGGGGTTTTCTCCTACGAGCAGTACTTC
CASSFGNHGVFSYEQYF
>NA|NA|TRBV29-1|TRBJ2-6
TGCAGCGTTAGGGCAGGGAAGAGCTCTGGGGCCAACGTCCTGACTTTC
CSVRAGKSSGANVLTF
>NA|NA|TRBV19|TRBJ2-2
TGTGCCAGTAGCGGGGGTCTCACCGGGGAGCTGTTTTTT
CASSGGLTGELFF
>once|TRBD1|TRBV5-1|TRBJ1-1
TGCGCCAGCAGCTTGGGGGACAGGCCTTCTGAAGCTTTCTTT
CASSLGDRPSEAFF
>NA|TRBD1|TRBV4-3|TRBJ1-2
TGCGCCAGCAGCCAAAAACTCGGACAGGGGCATGGCTACACCTTC
CASSQKLGQGHGYTF
>NA|NA|TRBV29-1|TRBJ2-7
TGCAGCGTTGAGACGGGGTCCCCCGAGCAGTACTTC
CSVETGSPEQYF
>NA|NA|TRBV19|TRBJ1-2
TGTGCCACCCTTTTCGAGAGCTACACCTTC
CATLFESYTF
>NA|TRBD1|TRBV7-7|TRBJ2-3
TGTGCTAGCAGCAGGACAGGGATCACAGATACGCAGTATTTT
CASSRTGITDTQYF
>NA|NA|TRBV2|TRBJ1-6
TGTGCCGGAAGACGGGACTCCTATAATTCACCCCTCCACTTT
CAGRRDSYNSPLHF
>NA|TRBD1|TRBV6-5|TRBJ1-4
TGTGCCACCGGGGACAGGGGGCTAACTAATGAAAAACTGTTTTTT
CATGDRGLTNEKLFF
>NA|NA|TRBV5-1|TRBJ2-1
TGCGCCAGCAGCGTAGAGGGGGACAATGAGCAGTTCTTC
CASSVEGDNEQFF
>few|TRBD1|TRBV5-1|TRBJ2-3
TGCGCCAGCAGCATCGTGGACAGGGGTTGGACAGATACGCAGTATTTT
CASSIVDRGWTDTQYF
>NA|TRBD1|TRBV5-4|TRBJ2-7
TGTGCCAGCAGCCCCCAGGGGACAGGGTACGAGCAGTACTTC
CASSPQGTGYEQYF
>NA|NA|TRBV2|TRBJ1-2
TGTGCCAGCGGCACCGGGAGGAACTATGGCTACACCTTC
CASGTGRNYGYTF
>NA|TRBD1|TRBV4-1|TRBJ2-7
TGCGCCAGCAGCCAAGGAGGAGGGGCAGGGGGCTGGGACGAGCAGTACTTC
CASSQGGGAGGWDEQYF
>NA|NA|TRBV6-1|TRBJ1-4
TGTGCCAGCAGTGAACCAGGGGCCTCTAATGAAAAACTGTTTTTT
CASSEPGASNEKLFF
>NA|NA|TRBV19|TRBJ2-5
TGTGCCAGTAGTACAGGGATCCAAGAGACCCAGTACTTC
CASSTGIQETQYF
>few|TRBD2|TRBV25-1|TRBJ2-1
TGCGCCAGCACCAGTGCGGGGGGGGAAAATGAGCAGTTCTTC
CASTSAGGENEQFF
>NA|NA|TRBV6-4|TRBJ2-3
TGTGCCAGCAGTGAGCGGGGCACAGATACGCAGTATTTT
CASSERGTDTQYF
>once|NA|TRBV4-2|TRBJ2-7
TGTGCCAGCAGCCAAGATGCGGCACGCGAGCAGTACTTC
CASSQDAAREQYF
>NA|TRBD2|TRBV10-2|TRBJ2-7
TGCGCCAGCAGTCCCGGGACTAGCGACTACGAGCAGTACTTC
CASSPGTSDYEQYF